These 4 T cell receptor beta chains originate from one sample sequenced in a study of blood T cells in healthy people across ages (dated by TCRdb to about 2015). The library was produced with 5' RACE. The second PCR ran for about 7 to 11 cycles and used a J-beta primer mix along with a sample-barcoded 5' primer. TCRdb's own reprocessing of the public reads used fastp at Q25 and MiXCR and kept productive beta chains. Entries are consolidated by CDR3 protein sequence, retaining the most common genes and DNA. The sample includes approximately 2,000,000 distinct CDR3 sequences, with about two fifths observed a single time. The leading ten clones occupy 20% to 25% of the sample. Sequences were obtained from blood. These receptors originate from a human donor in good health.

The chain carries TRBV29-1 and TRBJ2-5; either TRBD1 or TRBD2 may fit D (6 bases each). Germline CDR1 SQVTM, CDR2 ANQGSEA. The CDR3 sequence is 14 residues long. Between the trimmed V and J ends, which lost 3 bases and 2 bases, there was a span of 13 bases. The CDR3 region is CSVEGAGLQETQYF. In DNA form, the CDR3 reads TGCAGCGTTGAGGGGGCCGGACTACAAGAGACCCAGTACTTC.

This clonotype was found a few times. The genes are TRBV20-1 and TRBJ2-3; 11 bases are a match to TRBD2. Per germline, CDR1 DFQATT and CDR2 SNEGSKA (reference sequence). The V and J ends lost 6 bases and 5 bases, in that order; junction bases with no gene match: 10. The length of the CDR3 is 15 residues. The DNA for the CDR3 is TGCAGTGCAAGGGGTAGCGGGGGGGGCGGAGATACGCAGTATTTT. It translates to CSARGSGGGGDTQYF.

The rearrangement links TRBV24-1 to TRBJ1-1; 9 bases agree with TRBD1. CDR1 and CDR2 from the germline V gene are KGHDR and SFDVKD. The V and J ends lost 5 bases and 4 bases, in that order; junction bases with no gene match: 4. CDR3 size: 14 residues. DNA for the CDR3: TGTGCCACCAGTGGGACAGGGGTGACCACTGAAGCTTTCTTT. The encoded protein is CATSGTGVTTEAFF.

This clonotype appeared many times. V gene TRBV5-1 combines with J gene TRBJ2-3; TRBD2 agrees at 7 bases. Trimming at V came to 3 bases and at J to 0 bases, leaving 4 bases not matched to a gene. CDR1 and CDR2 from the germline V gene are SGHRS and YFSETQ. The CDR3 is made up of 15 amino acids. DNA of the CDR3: TGCGCCAGCAGCTCGGGAGGTTTTAGCACAGATACGCAGTATTTT. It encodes CASSSGGFSTDTQYF.